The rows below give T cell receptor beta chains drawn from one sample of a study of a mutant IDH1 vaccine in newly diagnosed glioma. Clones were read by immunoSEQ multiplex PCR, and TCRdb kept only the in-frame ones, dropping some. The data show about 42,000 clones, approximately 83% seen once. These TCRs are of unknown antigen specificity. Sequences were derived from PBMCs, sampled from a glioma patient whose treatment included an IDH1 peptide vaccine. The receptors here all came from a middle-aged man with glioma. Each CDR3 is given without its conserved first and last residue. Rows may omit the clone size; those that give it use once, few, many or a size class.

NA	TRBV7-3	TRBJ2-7	ASSGAGTAVYEQY
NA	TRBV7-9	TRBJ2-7	ASSSAIGSRGEQY
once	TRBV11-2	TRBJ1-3	ASSLGGGGFSGNTIY
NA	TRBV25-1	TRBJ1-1	ASSGQGADTEAF
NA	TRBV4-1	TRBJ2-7	ASSPQTSGTYEQY
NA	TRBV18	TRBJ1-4	ASSPRMNEKLF
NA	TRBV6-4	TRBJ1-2	ASSEGAGGNEGYT
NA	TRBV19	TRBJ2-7	ASTPGTALQEQY
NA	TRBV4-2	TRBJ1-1	ASSPGTGGGGTEAF
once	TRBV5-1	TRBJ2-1	ASSLAGGRYNEQF
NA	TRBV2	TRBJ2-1	ASSGEASSYNEQF
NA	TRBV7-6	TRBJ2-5	ASSFTETQY
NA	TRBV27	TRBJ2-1	ASRGQNNEQF
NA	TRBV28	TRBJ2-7	ASSLTTRDSGS
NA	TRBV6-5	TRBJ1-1	ASREGVLNTEAF
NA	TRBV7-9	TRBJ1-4	ASSLGSGATNEKLF
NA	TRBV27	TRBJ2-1	ASSFLLGGEQF
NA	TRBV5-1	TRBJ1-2	ASSPRGSYYGYT
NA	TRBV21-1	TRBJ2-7	ASSKAVSSYEQY
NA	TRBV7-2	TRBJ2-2	ASSLAGSGSTGELF